Shown below are 6 T cell receptor beta chains from a single sample sequenced in a study of shared clonotypes between healthy human individuals. Sequencing was performed with immunoSEQ multiplex PCR; in TCRdb, only in-frame clones are kept and a portion is missing. The data show a few million clones, approximately 90% seen once. The source material was naive CD4+ T cells sorted from blood. The subset: CD45RA+ positively selected. These receptors all stem from a man aged 18 to 29 in good health.

The rearrangement uses TRBV11-2 and TRBJ2-7; D is unclear. Germline lookup yields CDR1 SGHAT and CDR2 FQNNGV. Deletions cut 5 bases from V and 5 bases from J, with 10 bases between. This CDR3 region has 12 residues. CDR3 sequence (DNA): TGTGCCAGCAGCCCCACCCGGAACGAGCAGTACTTC. Amino acids: CASSPTRNEQYF.

The sample holds one count of this clone. The chain uses TRBV6-1 and TRBJ2-2; 8 bases map to TRBD1. This CDR3 comprises 14 residues. Germline values: CDR1 MNHNS, CDR2 SASEGT. V gave up 6 bases and J gave up 8 bases; unmatched junction bases: 8. The CDR3 DNA reads as TGTGCCAGCAGATCCGGGACAGGAGGAGGGGAGCTGTTTTTT. Its translation is CASRSGTGGGELFF.

V usage is TRBV4-1 and J usage is TRBJ2-5, with 7 bases fitting TRBD2. Germline V gives CDR1 MGHRA, CDR2 YSYEKL. The trim removed 0 bases at V and 7 bases at J, leaving 8 bases unmatched. The CDR3 sequence is 15 residues long. The CDR3 DNA follows: TGCGCCAGCAGCCAAGATGGACTAGTCTCAGGGACCCAGTACTTC. This gives the protein CASSQDGLVSGTQYF.

This chain connects TRBV6-4 to TRBJ2-7; 10 nucleotides match TRBD2. The V segment lost 4 bases and the J segment 2 bases; nucleotides outside the gene matches: 2. Per germline, CDR1 MRHNA and CDR2 SNTAGT. This CDR3 spans 14 amino acids. CDR3 sequence (DNA): TGTGCCAGCAGTGTACTAGCGGGGCCCTACGAGCAGTACTTC. It yields the protein CASSVLAGPYEQYF.

The chain has TRBV6-5 and TRBJ2-7; D is undetermined. CDR1 is MNHEY and CDR2 is SVGAGI in the germline V gene. The CDR3 loop spans 15 amino acids. V was trimmed by 5 bases and J by 0 bases, leaving 14 bases between them. The CDR3: CASSHRPHRSYEQYF. The DNA of the CDR3 is TGTGCCAGCAGTCATAGGCCCCACCGCTCCTACGAGCAGTACTTC.

The rearrangement links TRBV6-5 to TRBJ1-3; TRBD1 matches 7 bases. This CDR3 spans 14 amino acids. V shed 7 bases, J shed 0 bases, and the junction held 3 bases outside the gene matches. Germline V gives CDR1 MNHEY, CDR2 SVGAGI. The chain's CDR3 is CASTWDSSGNTIYF. CDR3 coding DNA: TGTGCCAGCACCTGGGACAGCTCTGGAAACACCATATATTTT.